Presented here are 26 T cell receptor beta chains from one specimen sequenced in a study of blood T cells in healthy people across ages. Alongside a J-beta primer mix, a sample-barcoded 5' primer served in a second PCR lasting about 7 to 11 cycles. TCRdb used MiXCR to reprocess the 5' RACE reads, holding one entry per CDR3 protein. The sample consists of approximately 800,000 distinct CDR3 sequences, under 80% of them appearing once. The sample comprised blood. The receptors originated from a young man in good health.

This sequence joins TRBV29-1 and TRBJ1-2; tentative D call: TRBD1 (6 bases). Trimming took off 1 base at V and 2 bases at J, with 8 bases between the two ends. Looked up from germline, CDR1 is SQVTM and CDR2 is ANQGSEA. The CDR3 runs 13 residues. This CDR3 reads CSVEVTGNYGYTF. CDR3 bases: TGCAGCGTTGAAGTTACAGGGAACTATGGCTACACCTTC.

CDR3: CSVVRQVGETQYF. The CDR3 DNA follows: TGCAGCGTTGTTCGCCAGGTCGGGGAGACCCAGTACTTC. This sequence joins TRBV29-1 and TRBJ2-5; D not resolved. Germline-derived CDR1 and CDR2 are SQVTM and ANQGSEA. V was cut by 4 bases and J by 5 bases, with 14 bases left in between. This CDR3 spans 13 amino acids.

The rearrangement uses TRBV20-1 and TRBJ1-5; unclear D gene. This CDR3 region has 13 residues. V was clipped by 6 bases and J by 7 bases, with 16 bases between them. The germline V gene has CDR1 DFQATT and CDR2 SNEGSKA (reference sequence). CDR3 DNA sequence: TGCAGTGCCCATTACGACAATAGGCAGCCCCAGCATTTT. It specifies CSAHYDNRQPQHF.

The chain couples TRBV9 to TRBJ2-1; 7 nucleotides align to TRBD1. The CDR3 is 15 amino acids. From germline, CDR1 is SGDLS and CDR2 YYNGEE. V was clipped by 1 base and J by 6 bases; unmatched bases: 7. In DNA, the CDR3 is TGTGCCAGCAGCGTACGCGAACAGGGGTTCAATGAGCAGTTCTTC. It yields the protein CASSVREQGFNEQFF.

This sequence joins TRBV2 and TRBJ2-7, with 14 bases matching TRBD2. This CDR3 spans 15 amino acids. Germline CDR1 is SNHLY and CDR2 is FYNNEI. The V segment lost 6 bases and the J segment 5 bases; nucleotides outside the gene matches: 6. The CDR3 here is CASSRGLAGVNEQYF. The CDR3 DNA is TGTGCCAGCAGCCGGGGACTAGCGGGGGTCAACGAGCAGTACTTC.

The J gene is TRBJ1-2, the V gene TRBV9, with D maybe TRBD1 (5 bases). Between the trimmed V and J ends, which lost 4 bases and 8 bases, there was a span of 21 bases. From germline, CDR1 is SGDLS and CDR2 YYNGEE. There are 15 residues in the CDR3. Written as DNA, the CDR3 is TGTGCCAGCAGCTCGGTGACAGCGCATTCCGGCGGCTACACCTTC. Protein product: CASSSVTAHSGGYTF.

V and J are TRBV25-1 and TRBJ2-5; the match to TRBD1 covers 8 bases. Germline-derived CDR1 and CDR2 are MGHDK and SYGVNS. The J segment lost 1 base and the V segment lost 2 bases, leaving 6 bases of the junction unmatched. The CDR3 contains 16 residues. DNA of the CDR3: TGTGCCAGCAGTGAAGGGACAGGTTGGGGCCAAGAGACCCAGTACTTC. Amino acid sequence: CASSEGTGWGQETQYF. The complete variable domain, with remaining parts taken from reference TRBV25-1 and TRBJ2-5, reads EADIYQTPRYLVIGTGKKITLECSQTMGHDKMYWYQQDPGMELHLIHYSYGVNSTEKGDLSSESTVSRIRTEHFPLTLESARPSHTSQYLCASSEGTGWGQETQYFGPGTRLLVL.

The CDR3 protein is CASSYRTWGYGYTF. The CDR3 DNA follows: TGTGCCAGCAGTTATAGGACCTGGGGCTATGGCTACACCTTC. The chain carries TRBV6-5 and TRBJ1-2; no clear D. Between the trimmed V and J ends, which lost 3 bases and 4 bases, there was a span of 12 bases. This CDR3 is built from 14 residues. Per the germline V gene, CDR1 is MNHEY and CDR2 is SVGAGI.

This clonotype has only a few counts. This chain links TRBV6-2 or TRBV6-3 with TRBJ2-5, with TRBD2 as a possible D gene (6 bases). The length of the CDR3 is 14 residues. V was trimmed by 7 bases and J by 1 base, leaving 13 bases between them. CDR1 is MNHEY and CDR2 is SVGEGT in the germline V gene. The CDR3 sequence is CASNDGTPQETQYF. The CDR3 DNA reads as TGTGCCAGCAACGACGGGACTCCCCAAGAGACCCAGTACTTC.

This clonotype was seen a single time. The chain combines TRBV4-2 with TRBJ1-2; 10 nucleotides match TRBD1. The V and J ends lost 1 base and 1 base, in that order; junction bases with no gene match: 12. Germline CDR1 LGHNA, CDR2 YNFKEQ. The CDR3 extends over 19 amino acids. This CDR3 reads CASSQGPLRQGAGNYGYTF. The DNA for the CDR3 is TGTGCCAGCAGCCAAGGCCCTCTTCGACAGGGGGCGGGTAACTATGGCTACACCTTC.

This sequence joins TRBV9 and TRBJ2-1; 13 nucleotides match TRBD2. J lost 6 bases, V lost 4 bases, and 7 bases had no gene match. This CDR3 has 16 residues. Germline V CDR1 and CDR2: SGDLS, YYNGEE. The CDR3 nucleotides read TGTGCCAGCAGCTCTCCCTGGACTAGCGGGGGCAATGAGCAGTTCTTC. This gives the protein CASSSPWTSGGNEQFF.

The V call is TRBV27, the J call TRBJ2-5; TRBD1 is a possible D gene (6 bases). The closer fit of TRBJ2-7 to the DNA end suggests the J call may be wrong. Germline loops: CDR1 MNHEY, CDR2 SMNVEV (reference sequence). The CDR3 contains 16 residues. In DNA, the CDR3 is TGTGCCAGCAGTTTATTGACAGGCTCGCACTCGAACGAGCAGTACTTC. Amino acid sequence: CASSLLTGSHSNEQYF.

V is TRBV6-5 and J is TRBJ2-3; D not certain. CDR1 and CDR2 from the germline V gene are MNHEY and SVGAGI. The length of the CDR3 is 16 residues. Trimming cost V 0 bases and J 0 bases, with 10 bases left between them. CDR3 DNA sequence: TGTGCCAGCAGTTACTCGGCCAGAATGAGCACAGATACGCAGTATTTT. Translation gives CASSYSARMSTDTQYF.

The chain uses TRBV29-1 and TRBJ1-2, with a possible D match to TRBD1 (6 bases). The V and J ends lost 5 bases and 5 bases respectively, with 15 bases between them. Looked up from germline, CDR1 is SQVTM and CDR2 is ANQGSEA. The length of the CDR3 is 13 residues. CDR3 nucleotides: TGCAGCGTTAGGACAGCAGTCCCATATGGCTACACCTTC. It yields the protein CSVRTAVPYGYTF.

V is TRBV7-2 and J is TRBJ1-4; no clear D gene. The CDR3 spans 18 residues. The V gene lost 5 bases and the J gene lost 2 bases, with 21 bases spanning the gap. Looked up from germline, CDR1 is SGHTA and CDR2 is FQGNSA. The CDR3 DNA is TGTGCCAGCAGCCCTAGCGCCGGACGGGAGCGCACTAATGAAAAACTGTTTTTT. Encoded protein: CASSPSAGRERTNEKLFF.

The genes are TRBV28 and TRBJ2-3, with D possibly TRBD2 on 5 matching bases. Trimming shortened V by 7 bases and J by 9 bases, and 14 bases separated the two germline ends. Germline V lookup: CDR1 MDHEN, CDR2 SYDVKM. The length of the CDR3 is 12 residues. CDR3 DNA sequence: TGTGCCAGCAAGGAGGTAGACTCGACGCAGTATTTT. It codes for CASKEVDSTQYF.

The V call is TRBV5-1, the J call TRBJ2-1, with a weak D call TRBD2 (5 bases). The CDR3 spans 15 residues. V lost 4 bases and J lost 5, with 16 bases in between. Germline lookup yields CDR1 SGHRS and CDR2 YFSETQ. In DNA, the CDR3 is TGCGCCAGCAGCCCGCTGGGAGCGGTTAACAATGAGCAGTTCTTC. Translation: CASSPLGAVNNEQFF.

J is TRBJ2-7 and V is TRBV12-3 or TRBV12-4, with D possibly being TRBD1 or TRBD2 (6 bases each). V lost 7 bases, J lost 3 bases, and 13 bases lay in between. This CDR3 has 13 amino acids. CDR3 bases: TGTGCCAGCACCATGGGGGGCTACTACGAGCAGTACTTC. As protein: CASTMGGYYEQYF.

The chain joins TRBV2 to TRBJ2-7, with 8 nucleotides matching TRBD2. This CDR3 has 12 residues. From germline, CDR1 is SNHLY and CDR2 FYNNEI. J gave up 3 bases and V 9 bases, and 4 bases lay outside the gene matches. CDR3 sequence (DNA): TGTGCCAGTCAAAGCGGGGGCTACGAGCAGTACTTC. This gives the protein CASQSGGYEQYF.

V is TRBV30 and J is TRBJ1-6, with unresolved D. The CDR3 spans 13 residues. The ends were cut back, 8 bases at V and 7 bases at J, with 15 bases in the middle. The germline V gene encodes CDR1 GTSNPN and CDR2 SVGIG (reference sequence). The CDR3 DNA reads TGTGCCGGACGACCTATTGCCAATTCACCCCTCCACTTT. Translating gives CAGRPIANSPLHF.

This sequence joins TRBV4-2 and TRBJ2-1; perhaps TRBD1 as D (6 bases). V was shortened by 1 base and J by 1 base, with 8 bases between the two germline ends. The CDR3 is made up of 15 amino acids. Germline V gives CDR1 LGHNA, CDR2 YNFKEQ. Here the CDR3 reads CASSQGQESYNEQFF. CDR3 DNA sequence: TGTGCCAGCAGCCAAGGACAGGAGTCCTACAATGAGCAGTTCTTC.

This chain joins TRBV30 and TRBJ1-2, with D possibly being TRBD1 (5 bases). The CDR3 extends over 13 amino acids. CDR1 and CDR2 from the germline V gene are GTSNPN and SVGIG (reference sequence). V was clipped by 1 base and J by 8 bases, with 14 bases between them. The CDR3 sequence: CAWSAERQPGYTF. As DNA, the CDR3 is TGTGCCTGGAGTGCTGAACGACAGCCAGGCTACACCTTC.

The chain carries TRBV7-9 and TRBJ2-6, with D perhaps being TRBD1 or TRBD2 (5 bases each). The CDR3 is 15 amino acids. CDR1 SEHNR and CDR2 FQNEAQ come from the germline V gene (reference sequence). V shed 5 bases and J shed 2 bases, with 10 bases lying between them. The CDR3 sequence is CASSLLGAGANVLTF. The DNA for the CDR3 is TGTGCCAGCAGCCTTCTGGGGGCTGGGGCCAACGTCCTGACTTTC.

The J gene is TRBJ1-2, the V gene TRBV20-1; 7 nucleotides align to TRBD1. After removal of 1 base from V and 4 bases from J, the junction contained 3 bases not matched to a gene. This CDR3 has 13 amino acids. The germline CDR1 and CDR2 sequences are DFQATT and SNEGSKA (reference sequence). CDR3 sequence (DNA): TGCAGTGCTAGAGCGGACAGGCTCTATGGCTACACCTTC. It yields the protein CSARADRLYGYTF.

This chain connects TRBV7-2 to TRBJ2-1; 10 bases agree with TRBD2. After removal of 2 bases from V and 9 bases from J, the junction contained 10 bases not matched to a gene. This CDR3 contains 16 residues. CDR1 and CDR2 from the germline V gene are SGHTA and FQGNSA. CDR3 DNA: TGTGCCAGCAGCTTATCAGCTAGCGGGGGATGGGGTGAGCAGTTCTTC. It yields the protein CASSLSASGGWGEQFF.

This chain links TRBV30 with TRBJ2-1; D gene unclear. The V end lost 2 bases, the J end lost 9 bases, and 11 bases lay between the germline ends. Germline CDR1 GTSNPN, CDR2 SVGIG (reference sequence). The CDR3 length is 12 residues. The CDR3: CAWSPGGGEQFF. In DNA, the CDR3 is TGTGCCTGGAGTCCAGGTGGCGGTGAGCAGTTCTTC.